The 26 T cell receptor beta chains presented below share a single source sample, sequenced in a study of T cells in Graves' hyperthyroidism and ophthalmopathy. There were TCR beta CDR3 regions amplified from RNA transcripts. RT-PCR in the first round (using the HTBI primer set) targeted the TCR CDR3. TCRdb reprocessed the multiplex PCR reads via MiXCR and lists one record per CDR3 protein. The sample includes approximately 690,000 distinct CDR3 sequences, about 20% of them seen just once. Specimen: blood. The receptors shown here come from a man aged 30 to 45 with Graves' ophthalmopathy.

This clonotype was seen only a few times. The chain is built from TRBV11-2 and TRBJ2-7; unclear D gene. Trimming removed 4 bases at V and 0 bases at J, with 7 bases between. This CDR3 spans 13 amino acids. Per the germline V gene, CDR1 is SGHAT and CDR2 is FQNNGV. CDR3 residues: CASSSPASYEQYF. The CDR3 DNA reads as TGTGCCAGCAGCTCCCCTGCCTCCTACGAGCAGTACTTC.

The CDR3 protein is CASSMGQLYQPQHF. Written as DNA, the CDR3 is TGTGCCAGTAGTATGGGACAGTTGTATCAGCCCCAGCATTTT. This chain uses TRBV19 with TRBJ1-5, with TRBD1 matching 7 bases. The CDR3 is made up of 14 amino acids. V shed 3 bases and J 5 bases; nucleotides not matched to a gene: 4. The germline V gene encodes CDR1 LNHDA and CDR2 SQIVND (reference sequence).

This chain joins TRBV6-2 or TRBV6-3 and TRBJ2-2; D gene ambiguous. The germline gives CDR1 MNHEY, CDR2 SVGEGT. CDR3 size: 16 residues. The V and J ends lost 8 bases and 0 bases respectively, with 16 bases between them. The CDR3 loop reads CASSPPSRANTGELFF. The CDR3 coding sequence is TGTGCCAGCTCACCACCTTCCAGAGCGAACACCGGGGAGCTGTTTTTT.

This clonotype appeared many times. The genes are TRBV7-2 and TRBJ2-1; 12 bases map to TRBD2. In germline, CDR1 is SGHTA, CDR2 FQGNSA. With V trimmed by 1 base and J by 6 bases, 1 base remained unmatched. The CDR3 is 15 amino acids. DNA of the CDR3: TGTGCCAGCAGCTTAGTGGGACTAGCGGGCAATGAGCAGTTCTTC. Its translation: CASSLVGLAGNEQFF.

This clonotype showed up many times. V is TRBV28 and J is TRBJ2-1; TRBD1 matches 9 bases. Germline trimming cut 6 bases from V and 4 bases from J; bases unmatched to any gene: 4. The germline V gene encodes CDR1 MDHEN and CDR2 SYDVKM. The CDR3 has 14 amino acids. CDR3 amino acids: CASSSGQGYNEQFF. The CDR3 DNA is TGTGCCAGCAGCTCGGGACAGGGTTACAATGAGCAGTTCTTC.

This clonotype was picked up a small number of times. V is TRBV18 and J is TRBJ2-2; 10 positions match TRBD1. Germline values: CDR1 KGHSH, CDR2 LQKENI. V dropped 3 bases and J dropped 5; count of bases not matched to a gene: 6. The CDR3 loop spans 16 amino acids. DNA of the CDR3: TGTGCCAGCTCACCGTCGGCGGGACAGGGGACCGGGGAGCTGTTTTTT. Residues: CASSPSAGQGTGELFF.

The chain recombines TRBV6-1 with TRBJ1-2; TRBD1 might be the D (6 bases). Germline V gives CDR1 MNHNS, CDR2 SASEGT. With 6 bases removed from V and 0 bases from J, the gap between germline ends came to 11 bases. The CDR3 consists of 14 residues. The CDR3 sequence: CASRGGKSNYGYTF. As DNA, the CDR3 is TGTGCCAGCAGAGGGGGAAAGTCTAACTATGGCTACACCTTC.

In this sample, this clonotype turned up many times. This chain connects TRBV4-1 to TRBJ1-5; the match to TRBD1 covers 7 bases. The CDR3 covers 16 residues. Germline V gene sequence: CDR1 MGHRA, CDR2 YSYEKL. With V trimmed by 4 bases and J by 3 bases, 9 bases remained unmatched. The DNA for the CDR3 is TGCGCCAGCAGCCCCCAGGGGGGGACTTCCAATCAGCCCCAGCATTTT. Protein product: CASSPQGGTSNQPQHF.

Only a few counts were recorded for this clonotype. The chain links TRBV20-1 to TRBJ2-5; TRBD1 matches at 7 bases. CDR1 and CDR2 from the germline V gene are DFQATT and SNEGSKA (reference sequence). The CDR3 consists of 15 residues. J lost 1 base, V lost 6 bases, and 11 bases had no gene match. The CDR3 here is CSAPMGTDVQETQYF. The CDR3 region has the DNA TGCAGTGCCCCAATGGGGACAGATGTCCAAGAGACCCAGTACTTC.

With regard to this clonotype: Since a much larger clone is just one base distant, this may be a read error. The chain has TRBV2 and TRBJ2-1; 7 bases map to TRBD2. The CDR3 extends over 14 amino acids. CDR1 and CDR2 from the germline V gene are SNHLY and FYNNEI. The CDR3 loop reads CARRGREPYNEQLF. The CDR3 DNA reads TGTGCCCGAAGAGGGCGGGAGCCCTACAATGAGCAGCTCTTC.

This clonotype was found many times. V is TRBV11-2 and J is TRBJ2-3; 8 nucleotides agree with TRBD2. J was trimmed by 4 bases and V by 1 base; bases with no gene match: 7. This CDR3 contains 16 residues. Germline loops: CDR1 SGHAT, CDR2 FQNNGV. The CDR3 DNA is TGTGCCAGCAGCTTAGTCGTTCGGGGGGGCGCAGATACGCAGTATTTT. Translated: CASSLVVRGGADTQYF. Filled out from reference TRBV11-2 and TRBJ2-3, the complete variable domain reads EAGVAQSPRYKIIEKRQSVAFWCNPISGHATLYWYQQILGQGPKLLIQFQNNGVVDDSQLPKDRFSAERLKGVDSTLKIQPAKLEDSAVYLCASSLVVRGGADTQYFGPGTRLTVL.

The DNA for the CDR3 is TGCGCCAGCAGTGAGTCGAGGGACGACCTCTACGAGCAGTACTTC. Translation: CASSESRDDLYEQYF. This rearrangement joins TRBV10-2 to TRBJ2-7, with D perhaps being TRBD1 or TRBD2 (5 bases each). Germline V CDR1 and CDR2: WSHSY, SAAADI. V lost 0 bases, J lost 3 bases, and 12 bases lay in between. The CDR3 has 15 residues.

The CDR3 protein is CATSEGDRGPIYEQYF. CDR3 sequence (DNA): TGTGCCACCAGTGAAGGGGACAGGGGGCCCATCTACGAGCAGTACTTC. This chain joins TRBV24-1 and TRBJ2-7, with 12 nucleotides matching TRBD1. Germline V gene sequence: CDR1 KGHDR, CDR2 SFDVKD. With 4 bases clipped from V and 3 bases from J, the junction kept 6 bases outside the gene matches. The CDR3 sequence is 16 residues long.

This clonotype showed up many times. The chain combines TRBV4-2 with TRBJ1-2; D not resolved. The V gene's germline CDR1 is LGHNA and CDR2 YNFKEQ. The CDR3 has 13 residues. Trimming pared 0 bases from V and 2 bases from J, leaving 4 bases between. CDR3 DNA: TGTGCCAGCAGCCAAGACCACAACTATGGCTACACCTTC. As protein: CASSQDHNYGYTF.

This chain connects TRBV5-5 to TRBJ2-4, with D possibly TRBD2 on 6 matching bases. The CDR3 runs to 16 residues. Trimming removed 0 bases at V and 3 bases at J, with 13 bases between. Germline V gene lookup returns CDR1 SGHKS and CDR2 YYEKEE (reference sequence). The CDR3 sequence is CASSLGAGLGKNIQYF. In nucleotides, the CDR3 is TGTGCCAGCAGCTTGGGGGCGGGATTGGGCAAAAACATTCAGTACTTC.

A few counts support this clonotype. The chain is built from TRBV15 and TRBJ2-2; tentatively, D is TRBD1 (6 bases). The V gene's germline CDR1 is LNHNV and CDR2 YYDKDF (reference sequence). The CDR3 loop spans 14 amino acids. Trimming pared 6 bases from V and 2 bases from J, leaving 10 bases between. The CDR3 DNA is TGTGCCACCAGGGACAGAAGAAACACCGGGGAGCTGTTTTTT. It encodes CATRDRRNTGELFF.

This clonotype was counted at least ten times. J is TRBJ2-7 and V is TRBV11-2, with D perhaps TRBD2 (7 bases). Germline V gene data show CDR1 as SGHAT and CDR2 as FQNNGV. CDR3 length equals 12 residues. V was pared by 8 bases and J by 3 bases, with 11 bases between. The CDR3: CASGRGSYEQYF. The DNA for the CDR3 is TGTGCCAGCGGGAGGGGGAGCTACGAGCAGTACTTC.

This clonotype was seen more than once but under ten times. The V call is TRBV7-2, the J call TRBJ2-7; 7 bases fit TRBD1. The junction had 10 bases not matched to a gene; V was cut back by 5 bases and J by 3 bases. Germline values: CDR1 SGHTA, CDR2 FQGNSA. This CDR3 is built from 15 residues. The CDR3 region is CASSPRQGGNYEQYF. The CDR3 nucleotides are TGTGCCAGCAGCCCTAGACAGGGTGGGAACTACGAGCAGTACTTC.

This clonotype occurred a few times. This chain connects TRBV20-1 to TRBJ2-1, with 10 bases identical to TRBD1. Germline V lookup: CDR1 DFQATT, CDR2 SNEGSKA (reference sequence). This CDR3 comprises 14 residues. V was pared by 4 bases and J by 4 bases, with 4 bases of the junction left unmatched. The CDR3: CSATPGQGYNEQFF. The CDR3, as DNA: TGCAGTGCTACTCCGGGACAGGGGTACAATGAGCAGTTCTTC.

The chain carries TRBV6-1 and TRBJ2-1; TRBD2 agrees at 7 bases. Per the germline V gene, CDR1 is MNHNS and CDR2 is SASEGT. The V gene end was trimmed by 11 bases and the J gene end by 7 bases; junction bases not matched to a gene: 17. The CDR3 spans 15 residues. The DNA of the CDR3 is TGTGCCTCCTTTAGTACGGGAGGAGATCGGAATGAGCAGTTCTTC. It codes for CASFSTGGDRNEQFF.

This chain's CDR3 is CASSQLTAFFGYTF. Here the CDR3 DNA reads TGCGCCAGCAGCCAGCTGACGGCCTTCTTCGGCTACACCTTC. The chain employs TRBV5-1 and TRBJ1-2; D gene unclear. The germline CDR1 and CDR2 sequences are SGHRS and YFSETQ. Trimming removed 4 bases at V and 8 bases at J, with 18 bases between. CDR3 length equals 14 residues. The whole variable domain, filled in from reference TRBV5-1 and TRBJ1-2, reads KAGVTQTPRYLIKTRGQQVTLSCSPISGHRSVSWYQQTPGQGLQFLFEYFSETQRNKGNFPGRFSGRQFSNSRSEMNVSTLELGDSALYLCASSQLTAFFGYTFGSGTRLTVV.

This clonotype has just a few counts. The rearrangement joins TRBV7-4 to TRBJ2-7; maybe TRBD1 (6 bases). Germline-derived CDR1 and CDR2 are SGHVT and SQSDAQ. CDR3 size: 15 residues. V was pared by 1 base and J by 2 bases, with 12 bases between. This chain's CDR3 is CASSLVDTGTYEQYF. The CDR3 DNA is TGTGCCAGCAGCTTAGTCGATACAGGGACCTACGAGCAGTACTTC.

This clonotype was recorded many times. The V call is TRBV12-3 or TRBV12-4, the J call TRBJ2-1; 9 nucleotides align to TRBD2. After removal of 5 bases from V and 0 bases from J, the junction contained 11 bases not matched to a gene. The CDR3 length is 18 residues. The CDR3 spells CASSMWLAGLSSYNEQFF. The CDR3 region has the DNA TGTGCCAGCAGTATGTGGCTAGCGGGACTGAGCTCCTACAATGAGCAGTTCTTC.

The chain employs TRBV4-2 and TRBJ2-1; D possibly matches TRBD1 or TRBD2 (6 bases each). The germline V gene encodes CDR1 LGHNA and CDR2 YNFKEQ. The CDR3 totals 13 residues. Trimming removed 1 base from V and 8 bases from J, with 9 bases in between. This chain's CDR3 is CASSQVGGDEQFF. DNA of the CDR3: TGTGCCAGCAGCCAAGTGGGGGGCGATGAGCAGTTCTTC.

This chain joins TRBV6-1 and TRBJ2-7; D possibly matches TRBD1 or TRBD2 (5 bases each). The CDR3 extends over 13 amino acids. The germline V gene has CDR1 MNHNS and CDR2 SASEGT. V was trimmed by 4 bases and J by 3 bases, leaving 10 bases between them. The CDR3 DNA reads TGTGCCAGCAGTGGAGGGACGTTCTACGAGCAGTACTTC. It is translated as CASSGGTFYEQYF.

This chain links TRBV5-1 with TRBJ2-5; a possible D gene is TRBD2 (5 bases). This CDR3 contains 15 residues. In germline, CDR1 is SGHRS, CDR2 YFSETQ. Between the trimmed V and J ends, which lost 3 bases and 5 bases, there was a span of 17 bases. CDR3 region: CASSSRDPRRETQYF. The CDR3 region has the DNA TGCGCCAGCAGCTCTCGGGATCCCCGGAGGGAGACCCAGTACTTC.